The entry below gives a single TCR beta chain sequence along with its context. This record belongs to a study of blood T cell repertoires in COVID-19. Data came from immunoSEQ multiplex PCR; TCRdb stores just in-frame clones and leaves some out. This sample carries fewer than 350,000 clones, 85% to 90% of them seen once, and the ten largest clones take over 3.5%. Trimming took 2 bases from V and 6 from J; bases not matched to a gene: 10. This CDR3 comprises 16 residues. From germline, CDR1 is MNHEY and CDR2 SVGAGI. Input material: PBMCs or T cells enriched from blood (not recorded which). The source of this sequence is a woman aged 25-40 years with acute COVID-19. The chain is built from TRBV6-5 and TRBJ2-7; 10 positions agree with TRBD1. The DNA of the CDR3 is TGTGCCAGCAGTTACGCCCCCGGGACAGGGGTACTCGAGCAGTACTTC. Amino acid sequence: CASSYAPGTGVLEQYF.